The subject of this entry is one TCR beta chain. There were TCR beta CDR3 regions amplified from RNA transcripts. Using the HTBI primer set, a first-round RT-PCR was run on the TCR CDR3. TCRdb redid the calling of the multiplex PCR reads with MiXCR, one entry per CDR3 protein. The sample carries a few hundred thousand distinct CDR3 sequences, around 21% recorded once. Criteria for exclusion of patients were uncontrolled infection, other autoimmune disease, pregnancy or lactation. Fresh peripheral blood, under 13 ml, was the source of the PBMCs. These data come from a study of T cells in Graves' hyperthyroidism and ophthalmopathy. Germline assignment: CDR1 MDHEN and CDR2 SYDVKM. The length of the CDR3 is 14 residues. Trimming left V 4 bases short and J 8 bases short, with 17 bases between.

The chain employs TRBV28 and TRBJ1-2, with D perhaps TRBD1 (6 bases). Sequenced sample: blood. This receptor was obtained from a man younger than 35 with Graves' hyperthyroidism. CDR3 coding DNA: TGTGCCAGCAGTTCCCAGTCGGGGGCAAGCGGCTACACCTTC. This encodes CASSSQSGASGYTF.